The 8 T cell receptor beta chains below come from one sample, sequenced in a study of T cell responses to AZD1222 COVID-19 vaccine. Generated by immunoSEQ multiplex PCR, the TCRdb table keeps only in-frame clones and is missing some. This sample yields some 150,000 clones, of which around nine tenths are seen a single time; about 2% belongs to the top ten. Sequencing was performed on peripheral blood, taken on day 0 of AZD1222 vaccination. These receptors were collected from an adult in good health.

The J gene is TRBJ2-1, the V gene TRBV12-3 or TRBV12-4; D is unclear. Trimming cost V 6 bases and J 5 bases, with 11 bases left between them. The CDR3 loop spans 13 amino acids. CDR3 sequence reads: CASSLLDNNEQFF. The CDR3, as DNA: TGTGCCAGCAGCCTCCTAGATAACAATGAGCAGTTCTTC.

This clone was seen a single time. The chain recombines TRBV10-3 with TRBJ2-1; the match to TRBD1 covers 8 bases. The CDR3 has 12 amino acids. V shed 10 bases and J 8 bases; nucleotides not matched to a gene: 7. CDR1 and CDR2 from the germline V gene are ENHRY and SYGVKD. This chain's CDR3 is CATSDRADEQFF. Here the CDR3 DNA reads TGTGCCACCTCGGACAGGGCCGATGAGCAGTTCTTC.

The rearrangement uses TRBV28 and TRBJ2-7; unclear D gene. The CDR3 totals 15 residues. Per the germline V gene, CDR1 is MDHEN and CDR2 is SYDVKM. The V end lost 3 bases, the J end lost 0 bases, and 12 bases lay between the germline ends. CDR3 residues: CASSLSAESSYEQYF. The CDR3 nucleotides read TGTGCCAGCAGTTTGTCCGCCGAGAGCTCCTACGAGCAGTACTTC.

V and J are TRBV12-3 or TRBV12-4 and TRBJ1-5; D remains unclear. Trimming left V 6 bases short and J 0 bases short, with 6 bases between. There are 13 residues in the CDR3. The CDR3 spells CASSQDSNQPQHF. CDR3 DNA sequence: TGTGCCAGCAGCCAGGATAGCAATCAGCCCCAGCATTTT.

V and J are TRBV3-1 (or the pseudogene TRBV3-2) and TRBJ2-1, with TRBD1 as a possible D gene (5 bases). The CDR3 extends over 13 amino acids. The germline gives CDR1 LGHDT, CDR2 YNNKEL (reference sequence). The V end was cut by 1 base, the J end by 6 bases, with 7 bases between. The CDR3 sequence is CASSQGGANEQFF. CDR3 nucleotide sequence: TGTGCCAGCAGCCAAGGTGGGGCCAATGAGCAGTTCTTC.

CDR3 DNA: TGCGCCAGCAGCCAAGACAAGGGATGGGAGCAGTACTTC. It is translated as CASSQDKGWEQYF. The gene calls are TRBV4-3 and TRBJ2-7; D ambiguous. Germline V gene data show CDR1 as LGHNA and CDR2 as YSLEER. The length of the CDR3 is 13 residues. V lost 0 bases and J lost 7, with 10 bases in between.

This chain connects TRBV19 to TRBJ2-1; 11 bases agree with TRBD1. V was clipped by 7 bases and J by 6 bases; unmatched bases: 8. The CDR3 is 15 amino acids. Germline-derived CDR1 and CDR2 are LNHDA and SQIVND (reference sequence). The chain's CDR3 is CASNRGDRGSNEQFF. CDR3 bases: TGTGCCAGTAATAGAGGGGACAGGGGGAGCAATGAGCAGTTCTTC.

V and J are TRBV24-1 and TRBJ2-2, with D possibly being TRBD1 or TRBD2 (7 bases each). The CDR3 loop spans 13 amino acids. V was trimmed by 6 bases and J by 5 bases, leaving 9 bases between them. CDR1 and CDR2 (germline): KGHDR, SFDVKD. For the CDR3, the DNA is TGTGCCACCAGTCAGGGGGGGACCGGGGAGCTGTTTTTT. Translation: CATSQGGTGELFF.